This TCR beta chain was captured in a study of tumor-infiltrating lymphocytes in primary liver carcinoma. Study-wide results and caveats: Tumor-adjacent and tumor-blood pairs showed less overlap than tumor region pairs.

This CDR3 is 14 amino acids long. Germline V gene sequence: CDR1 SGHAT, CDR2 FQDESV (reference sequence). V gave up 8 bases and J gave up 2 bases, with 16 bases separating them. As concerns this clonotype: The antigen remains unidentified.

Without any cell sorting, roughly 18-31 mg of bulk tissue yielded co-extracted RNA and DNA. With chronic HBV infection, the patients were also treatment-naive. Each individual tumor supplied samples from five separate regions. Synthesis of TCR beta cDNA was carried out from approximately 500 ng total RNA with a constant-region primer. Investigators got TCR beta libraries out of three nested multiplex PCR rounds, done with slightly modified ARM-PCR. Two initial PCR rounds of approximately 10 cycles each paired TRBV1-TRBV30 forward primers with a C-beta reverse primer. TCRdb redid the calling of the multiplex PCR reads with MiXCR, one entry per CDR3 protein. This table holds 95,000 to 100,000 distinct CDR3 sequences, around 66% found once.

Sequenced material: liver tumor tissue from sampling region 2. Subset: tumor region T2, inferior pole. The rearrangement joins TRBV11-1 to TRBJ2-7, with D perhaps TRBD1 (6 bases). This receptor was identified in a woman in her sixties with primary liver carcinoma and hepatitis B virus infection. CDR3 protein: CASEKGQRAYEQYF. CDR3 DNA sequence: TGTGCCAGCGAAAAAGGACAGCGTGCCTACGAGCAGTACTTC.